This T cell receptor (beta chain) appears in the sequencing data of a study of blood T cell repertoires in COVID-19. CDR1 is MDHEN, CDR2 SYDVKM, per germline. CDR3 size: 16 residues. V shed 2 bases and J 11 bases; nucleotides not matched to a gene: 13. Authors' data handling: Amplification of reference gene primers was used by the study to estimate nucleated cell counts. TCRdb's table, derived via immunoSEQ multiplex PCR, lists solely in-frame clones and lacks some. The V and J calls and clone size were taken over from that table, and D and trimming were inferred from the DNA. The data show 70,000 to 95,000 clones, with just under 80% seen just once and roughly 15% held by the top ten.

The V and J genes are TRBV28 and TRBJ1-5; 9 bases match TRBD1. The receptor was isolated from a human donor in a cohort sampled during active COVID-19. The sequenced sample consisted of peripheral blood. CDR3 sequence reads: CASSLTRTGASAAQHF. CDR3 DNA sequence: TGTGCCAGCAGTTTAACCCGGACAGGGGCGTCGGCGGCCCAGCATTTT.